These 7 T cell receptor beta chains originate from one sample sequenced in a study of regulatory T cells in long-lasting Graves disease. Time point defined: persistent/refractory GD, antithyroid drugs over 5 years with positive TRAb. From RNA extracted from PBMCs, the TCR library was made. Arm-PCR of CDR3 regions and iRepertoire HTBI primers were used to build TCR beta libraries. Each CDR3 protein gets one entry after TCRdb re-called the multiplex PCR reads with MiXCR. This sample has some 440,000 distinct CDR3 sequences; less than 25% occur once, and the top ten carry about 8.3%. The sample in question was peripheral blood mononuclear cells (PBMCs), obtained when the disease was refractory, from a patient treated with antithyroid drugs. The receptors stem from a female donor with Graves disease.

This clonotype was seen a handful of times. The chain combines TRBV11-2 with TRBJ2-2; 10 nucleotides align to TRBD1. Germline CDR1 SGHAT, CDR2 FQNNGV. The V gene end was trimmed by 4 bases and the J gene end by 5 bases; junction bases not matched to a gene: 4. CDR3 size: 15 residues. The CDR3 is CASSYDRGLTGELFF. CDR3 nucleotides: TGTGCCAGCAGCTACGACAGGGGGCTGACCGGGGAGCTGTTTTTT.

The V call is TRBV7-2, the J call TRBJ2-1, with 11 bases matching TRBD1. The germline V gene encodes CDR1 SGHTA and CDR2 FQGNSA. After removal of 5 bases from V and 9 bases from J, the junction contained 9 bases not matched to a gene. This CDR3 is 15 amino acids long. The CDR3 reads CASSPVWTGGFEQFF. The CDR3 region has the DNA TGTGCCAGCAGCCCCGTGTGGACAGGGGGCTTTGAGCAGTTCTTC.

The V call is TRBV30, the J call TRBJ2-2; no firm D call. Germline loops: CDR1 GTSNPN, CDR2 SVGIG (reference sequence). Deletions cut 3 bases from V and 0 bases from J, with 8 bases between. This CDR3 spans 14 amino acids. This CDR3 is CAWRGNSNTGELFF. The CDR3 DNA reads as TGTGCCTGGAGGGGGAATTCGAACACCGGGGAGCTGTTTTTT.

This clonotype was detected many times. The CDR3 bases are TGTGCCAGCAGCTTAGACGGGACTAGCTTCTACGAGCAGTACTTC. This gives the protein CASSLDGTSFYEQYF. The chain is built from TRBV11-2 and TRBJ2-7; 9 bases match TRBD2. V was clipped by 0 bases and J by 3 bases; unmatched bases: 3. The CDR3 consists of 15 residues. Germline values: CDR1 SGHAT, CDR2 FQNNGV.

This clonotype appeared a few times. The V call is TRBV6-1, the J call TRBJ1-1; D is uncertain. Trimming took off 10 bases at V and 1 base at J, with 10 bases between the two ends. This CDR3 is 12 amino acids long. Germline V gene data show CDR1 as MNHNS and CDR2 as SASEGT. For the CDR3, the DNA is TGTGCCACTACGGAGGGGAACACTGAAGCTTTCTTT. Translating it yields CATTEGNTEAFF.

In DNA, the CDR3 is TGTGCCAGCAGTCCGAATGTGGACAGGGACCACGAGCAGTACTTC. It yields the protein CASSPNVDRDHEQYF. V and J are TRBV27 and TRBJ2-7; the match to TRBD1 covers 8 bases. With V trimmed by 5 bases and J by 5 bases, 11 bases remained unmatched. The CDR3 length is 15 residues. Germline CDR1 and CDR2: MNHEY and SMNVEV (reference sequence).

The sample holds a few counts of this clonotype. The conserved closing phenylalanine or tryptophan is absent in this CDR3, likely reflecting a read error. This rearrangement joins TRBV3-1 to TRBJ1-4, with 7 bases identical to TRBD1. J lost 10 bases, V lost 2 bases, and 7 bases had no gene match. Looked up from germline, CDR1 is LGHDT and CDR2 is YNNKEL (reference sequence). The CDR3 loop spans 14 amino acids. CDR3 amino acids: CASSQTGTAGKLFY. CDR3 sequence (DNA): TGTGCCAGCAGCCAAACCGGGACAGCGGGAAAACTGTTTTAT.